These 13 T cell receptor beta chains originate from one sample sequenced in a study of T cell repertoires in aging, cancer and after chemotherapy. Rearranged V-D-J TRB sequences were amplified with a mixed TRB-A/B primer pool. MiXCR was run by TCRdb on the multiplex PCR reads, yielding one entry per CDR3 protein. The table has about 4,800 distinct CDR3 sequences, more than 25% seen once. TCR beta rearrangements were amplified from peripheral blood genomic DNA. Sequencing was carried out using blood. The receptors originated from a human donor in good health.

The V and J genes are TRBV5-4 and TRBJ2-1; maybe TRBD2 (5 bases). Germline CDR1 is SGHNT and CDR2 is YYREEE (reference sequence). The length of the CDR3 is 14 residues. Trimming removed 4 bases at V and 4 bases at J, with 12 bases between. The CDR3 sequence: CASSLRGSYNEQFF. In DNA, the CDR3 is TGTGCCAGCAGCCTGAGAGGGAGTTACAATGAGCAGTTCTTC.

This clonotype was seen a handful of times. This chain uses TRBV13 with TRBJ1-1; perhaps TRBD1 as D (5 bases). Looked up from germline, CDR1 is PRHDT and CDR2 is FYEKMQ (reference sequence). V lost 2 bases and J lost 7, with 17 bases in between. The CDR3 extends over 15 amino acids. The CDR3 loop reads CASSLQVRDAGEAFF. In DNA, the CDR3 is TGTGCCAGCAGCTTACAGGTCAGGGACGCGGGTGAAGCTTTCTTT.

This clonotype is medium-sized in the sample. This chain joins TRBV6-1 and TRBJ2-1, with D possibly being TRBD2 (6 bases). Looked up from germline, CDR1 is MNHNS and CDR2 is SASEGT. This CDR3 spans 13 amino acids. The V and J ends lost 7 bases and 7 bases respectively, with 14 bases between them. DNA for the CDR3: TGTGCCAGCAAGGAGGGGAATCAAAATGAGCAGTTCTTC. This sequence encodes CASKEGNQNEQFF.

This clonotype turned up a few times. The chain combines TRBV20-1 with TRBJ2-7; D gene unclear. The CDR3 loop spans 12 amino acids. Trimming cost V 1 base and J 3 bases, with 7 bases left between them. Germline lookup yields CDR1 DFQATT and CDR2 SNEGSKA (reference sequence). The CDR3 loop is CSARGASYEQYF. CDR3 sequence (DNA): TGCAGTGCTAGAGGGGCAAGCTACGAGCAGTACTTC.

This clonotype occurred a few times. This sequence joins TRBV5-5 and TRBJ1-1; the D is unclear. Germline V lookup: CDR1 SGHKS, CDR2 YYEKEE (reference sequence). Between the trimmed V and J ends, which lost 1 base and 2 bases, there was a span of 12 bases. This CDR3 contains 15 residues. The DNA of the CDR3 is TGTGCCAGCAGCTTGTATGAGGGCCCCAACACTGAAGCTTTCTTT. This encodes CASSLYEGPNTEAFF.

The chain couples TRBV5-4 to TRBJ2-3; D remains unclear. Germline-derived CDR1 and CDR2 are SGHNT and YYREEE (reference sequence). This CDR3 region has 13 residues. Trimming pared 4 bases from V and 3 bases from J, leaving 9 bases between. CDR3: CASSSEGTDTQYF. The CDR3 DNA follows: TGTGCCAGCAGCAGTGAAGGAACAGATACGCAGTATTTT.

This clonotype is categorized as medium-sized. V gene TRBV6-5 combines with J gene TRBJ2-7; 12 bases map to TRBD1. Germline V lookup: CDR1 MNHEY, CDR2 SVGAGI. The CDR3 loop spans 15 amino acids. The V gene end was trimmed by 2 bases and the J gene end by 3 bases; junction bases not matched to a gene: 2. The CDR3 nucleotides are TGTGCCAGCAGTTACAGGGACAGGGGGCTCTACGAGCAGTACTTC. It yields the protein CASSYRDRGLYEQYF.

Within the sample, this clonotype is medium-sized. The V gene is TRBV27, the J gene TRBJ1-4; TRBD1 is a possible D gene (5 bases). The CDR3 has 14 amino acids. The germline V and J ends were trimmed by 6 bases and 4 bases, with 12 bases remaining between them. Germline V gene data show CDR1 as MNHEY and CDR2 as SMNVEV (reference sequence). The CDR3 DNA reads TGTGCCAGCAGGAGGGAAGGGGTTAATGAAAAACTGTTTTTT. It encodes CASRREGVNEKLFF.

The genes are TRBV6-5 and TRBJ1-2; D unclear. Per germline, CDR1 MNHEY and CDR2 SVGAGI. This CDR3 region has 13 residues. Deletions cut 6 bases from V and 3 bases from J, with 11 bases between. For the CDR3, the DNA is TGTGCCAGCAGGACGGGCGAGGACTATGGCTACACCTTC. Encoded protein: CASRTGEDYGYTF.

Sample share makes this clonotype medium-sized. The chain recombines TRBV29-1 with TRBJ1-1; unclear D gene. Germline assignment: CDR1 SQVTM and CDR2 ANQGSEA. The CDR3 is made up of 12 amino acids. V gave up 4 bases and J gave up 4 bases, with 10 bases separating them. CDR3: CSVVARATEAFF. The CDR3, as DNA: TGCAGCGTTGTGGCTAGGGCCACTGAAGCTTTCTTT. The whole variable domain, filled in from reference TRBV29-1 and TRBJ1-1, reads SAVISQKPSRDICQRGTSLTIQCQVDSQVTMMFWYRQQPGQSLTLIATANQGSEATYESGFVIDKFPISRPNLTFSTLTVSNMSPEDSSIYLCSVVARATEAFFGQGTRLTVV.

This clonotype is labeled medium-sized. The V gene is TRBV19, the J gene TRBJ1-1; D ambiguous. The CDR3 runs to 13 residues. V gave up 3 bases and J gave up 0 bases, with 5 bases separating them. Per the germline V gene, CDR1 is LNHDA and CDR2 is SQIVND (reference sequence). CDR3 coding DNA: TGTGCCAGTAGTATCTCCCTGAACACTGAAGCTTTCTTT. Protein: CASSISLNTEAFF.

This chain uses TRBV10-3 with TRBJ1-1; TRBD1 matches 7 bases. Germline assignment: CDR1 ENHRY and CDR2 SYGVKD. J gave up 11 bases and V 2 bases, and 8 bases lay outside the gene matches. The CDR3 loop spans 13 amino acids. The CDR3 coding sequence is TGTGCCATCAGTGAGACAGGGGTACGGGGGGCTTTCTTT. Protein: CAISETGVRGAFF.

This clonotype was recorded a few times. The rearrangement joins TRBV6-5 to TRBJ2-7, with 9 bases fitting TRBD1. The CDR3 sequence is 17 residues long. The germline V gene has CDR1 MNHEY and CDR2 SVGAGI. The V segment lost 7 bases and the J segment 1 base; nucleotides outside the gene matches: 14. As DNA, the CDR3 is TGTGCCAGCACCCTAAACCCTCCCGGGACAGGGTCCTACGAGCAGTACTTC. Translating it yields CASTLNPPGTGSYEQYF.